Below, one T cell receptor (beta chain) is given with its context. What it binds is not known. The validation cohort, a group of more than 95 subjects, included the donors and was separate from the roughly 700-subject first cohort. After removal of 5 bases from V and 6 bases from J, the junction contained 3 bases not matched to a gene. CDR1 is SEHNR, CDR2 FQNEAQ, per germline (reference sequence). CDR3 size: 14 residues. The data originate from a study of cytomegalovirus exposure and HLA in healthy donors. Study outcomes and limitations: Reported performance of the classifier showed diagnosis of cytomegalovirus status with high specificity and sensitivity. Altogether, about 160 TCR beta chains were recorded as cytomegalovirus-associated.

Method: immunoSEQ multiplex PCR; TCRdb's copy keeps in-frame clones and lacks some. The sample has more than 150,000 clones, 84% seen once. The material sequenced was PBMCs. The V and J genes are TRBV7-9 and TRBJ1-4, with 10 bases that match TRBD1. This clonotype was sampled from a man aged 18 to 35 in good health and CMV-seropositive. CDR3: CASSPGTGDEKLFF. The CDR3 nucleotides are TGTGCCAGCAGCCCCGGGACAGGGGATGAAAAACTGTTTTTT.